This T cell receptor beta chain was sequenced during a study of blood T cells in healthy people across ages. Next came a second PCR, run for roughly 7 to 12 cycles, which used a sample-barcoded 5' primer along with a J-beta primer mix. Researchers report that a template-switch adaptor with 12 random nucleotides tagged each cDNA molecule. One entry per CDR3 protein, called by TCRdb with MiXCR from the 5' RACE reads. The sample has 450,000 to 650,000 distinct CDR3 sequences, less than 25% seen once. Looked up from germline, CDR1 is SGHDT and CDR2 is YYEEEE. The CDR3 spans 11 residues. Trimming cost V 4 bases and J 15 bases, with 14 bases left between them. These data also formed part of another study, on T cells of mothers and their children.

The sample comprised blood. The chain carries TRBV5-6 and TRBJ2-1; the D gene is possibly TRBD2 (5 bases). This TCR derives from a boy aged 10-17 years in good health. The CDR3 is CASSGSGGGFF. Written as DNA, the CDR3 is TGTGCCAGCAGCGGGTCGGGTGGAGGGTTCTTC.